The clone carrying this T cell receptor beta chain has a count of ten or more. Building the TCR beta libraries relied on iRepertoire HTBI primers, and CDR3 regions underwent Arm-PCR. TCRdb reanalysed the multiplex PCR reads using MiXCR and keeps one entry per CDR3 protein. The repertoire holds 200,000 to 250,000 distinct CDR3 sequences, with roughly 18% as singletons. The data are from a study of regulatory T cells in long-lasting Graves disease. The ends lost 5 bases at V and 3 bases at J; junction bases unmatched: 5. The CDR3 spans 15 residues. CDR1 and CDR2 from the germline V gene are SGHTA and FQGTGA. The time point is: newly diagnosed GD, antithyroid drugs for less than 3 months. Extracted PBMC RNA gave rise to the TCR library.

Specimen: peripheral blood mononuclear cells (PBMCs), collected at new diagnosis, from a patient treated with antithyroid drugs. This clonotype was obtained from a female donor with Graves disease. The chain joins TRBV7-3 to TRBJ2-1; 9 bases fit TRBD2. The DNA of the CDR3 is TGTGCCAGCAGCCTGTTTAGCGGGAGCTACAATGAGCAGTTCTTC. Amino acids: CASSLFSGSYNEQFF.